Here is one T cell receptor (beta chain) with its context. This sample stems from a study of response to subunit inactivated influenza vaccine. Each CDR3 protein gets one entry after TCRdb re-called the RT-PCR reads with MiXCR. The table shows 540,000 or so distinct CDR3 sequences, with roughly 13% occurring only once. V was clipped by 4 bases and J by 5 bases, with 15 bases between them. The CDR3 covers 14 residues. CDR1 SGHRS and CDR2 YFSETQ come from the germline V gene. The gene calls are TRBV5-1 and TRBJ2-5, with D unclear. This clonotype was obtained from a man between 45 and 60 years old who received an inactivated influenza vaccine. The source was PBMCs from blood, collected roughly 46 days after vaccination. The DNA of the CDR3 is TGCGCCAGCAGCCCAGACATGGGCAGGGAGACCCAGTACTTC. This gives the protein CASSPDMGRETQYF.